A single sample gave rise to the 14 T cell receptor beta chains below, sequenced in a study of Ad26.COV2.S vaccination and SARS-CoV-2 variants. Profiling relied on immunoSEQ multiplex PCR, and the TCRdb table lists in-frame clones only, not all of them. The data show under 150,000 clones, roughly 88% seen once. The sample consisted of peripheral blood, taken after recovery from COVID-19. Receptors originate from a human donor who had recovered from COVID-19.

CDR3 coding DNA: TGTGCCAGCAGCTTCAGGGACAGCGCCTACGAGCAGTACTTC. This gives the protein CASSFRDSAYEQYF. The chain couples TRBV7-2 to TRBJ2-7, with 7 positions matching TRBD1. Trimming took 3 bases from V and 2 from J; bases not matched to a gene: 4. This CDR3 comprises 14 residues. Germline V lookup: CDR1 SGHTA, CDR2 FQGNSA.

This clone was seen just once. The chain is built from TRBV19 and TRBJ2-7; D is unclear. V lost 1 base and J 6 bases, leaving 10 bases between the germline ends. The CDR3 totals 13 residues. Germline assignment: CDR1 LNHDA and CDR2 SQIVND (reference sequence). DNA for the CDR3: TGTGCCAGTAGTATAGGTCCAGGCGGCGAGCAGTACTTC. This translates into CASSIGPGGEQYF.

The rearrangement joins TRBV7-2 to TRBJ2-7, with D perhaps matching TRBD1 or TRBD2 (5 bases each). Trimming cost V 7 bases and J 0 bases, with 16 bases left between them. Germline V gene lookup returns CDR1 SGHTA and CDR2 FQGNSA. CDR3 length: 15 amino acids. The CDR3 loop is CASNPGLAFSYEQYF. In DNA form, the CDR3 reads TGTGCCAGCAACCCGGGGCTGGCCTTCTCCTACGAGCAGTACTTC.

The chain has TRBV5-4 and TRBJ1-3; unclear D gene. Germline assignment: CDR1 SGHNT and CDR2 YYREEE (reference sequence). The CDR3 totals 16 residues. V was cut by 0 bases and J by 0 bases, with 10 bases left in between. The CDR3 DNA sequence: TGTGCCAGCAGCTTGGGAGGGAGCCACTCTGGAAACACCATATATTTT. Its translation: CASSLGGSHSGNTIYF.

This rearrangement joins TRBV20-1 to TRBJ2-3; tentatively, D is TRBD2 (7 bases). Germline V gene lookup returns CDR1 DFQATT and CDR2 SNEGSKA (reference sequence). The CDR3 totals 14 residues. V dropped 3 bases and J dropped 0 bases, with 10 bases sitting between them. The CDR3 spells CSASRGGSTDTQYF. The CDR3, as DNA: TGCAGTGCTAGTAGGGGGGGGAGCACAGATACGCAGTATTTT.

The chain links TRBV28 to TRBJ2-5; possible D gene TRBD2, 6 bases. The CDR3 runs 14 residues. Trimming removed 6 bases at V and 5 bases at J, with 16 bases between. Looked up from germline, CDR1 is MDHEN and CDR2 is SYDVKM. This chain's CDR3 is CASRDSGAGETQYF. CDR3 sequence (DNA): TGTGCCAGCAGAGATTCTGGGGCGGGGGAGACCCAGTACTTC.

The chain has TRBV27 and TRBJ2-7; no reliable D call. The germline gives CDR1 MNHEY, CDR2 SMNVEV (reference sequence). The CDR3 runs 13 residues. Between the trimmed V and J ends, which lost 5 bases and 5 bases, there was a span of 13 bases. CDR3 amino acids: CASSPISSHEQYF. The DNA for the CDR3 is TGTGCCAGCAGTCCGATATCATCCCACGAGCAGTACTTC.

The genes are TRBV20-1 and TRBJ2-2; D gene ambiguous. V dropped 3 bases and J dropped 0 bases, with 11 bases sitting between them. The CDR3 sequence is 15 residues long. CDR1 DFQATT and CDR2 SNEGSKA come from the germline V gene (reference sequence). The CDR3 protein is CSASRTPSNTGELFF. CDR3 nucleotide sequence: TGCAGTGCTAGTCGAACTCCCTCGAACACCGGGGAGCTGTTTTTT.

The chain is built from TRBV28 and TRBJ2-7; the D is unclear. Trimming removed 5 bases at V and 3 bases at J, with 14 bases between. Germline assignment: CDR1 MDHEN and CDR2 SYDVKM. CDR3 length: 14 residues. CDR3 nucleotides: TGTGCCAGCAGTCCCTACGGACGGAACTACGAGCAGTACTTC. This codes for CASSPYGRNYEQYF.

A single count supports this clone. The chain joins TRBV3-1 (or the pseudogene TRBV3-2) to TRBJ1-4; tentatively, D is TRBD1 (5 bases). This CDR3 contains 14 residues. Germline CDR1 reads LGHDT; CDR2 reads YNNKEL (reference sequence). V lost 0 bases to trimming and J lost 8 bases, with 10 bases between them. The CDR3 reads CASSQDRAKEKLFF. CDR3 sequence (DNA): TGTGCCAGCAGCCAAGACAGGGCGAAAGAAAAACTGTTTTTT.

The CDR3 nucleotides are TGTGCCAGCAGTTTAGGGGACGAGCAGTACTTC. This encodes CASSLGDEQYF. The V and J genes are TRBV28 and TRBJ2-7; D not certain. The CDR3 runs 11 residues. Per germline, CDR1 MDHEN and CDR2 SYDVKM. The V gene lost 2 bases and the J gene lost 5 bases, with 4 bases spanning the gap.

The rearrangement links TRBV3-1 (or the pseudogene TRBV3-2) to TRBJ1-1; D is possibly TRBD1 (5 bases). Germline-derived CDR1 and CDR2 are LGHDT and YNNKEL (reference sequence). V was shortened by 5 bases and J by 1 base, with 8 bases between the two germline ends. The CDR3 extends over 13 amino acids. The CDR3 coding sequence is TGTGCCAGCAGCAAGGGGTCGAACACTGAAGCTTTCTTT. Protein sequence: CASSKGSNTEAFF.

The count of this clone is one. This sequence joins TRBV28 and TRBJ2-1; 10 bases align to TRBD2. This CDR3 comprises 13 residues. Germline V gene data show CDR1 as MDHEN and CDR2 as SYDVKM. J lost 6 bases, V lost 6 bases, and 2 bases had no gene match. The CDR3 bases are TGTGCCAGCAGAGCGGGGGGGGGCAATGAGCAGTTCTTC. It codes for CASRAGGGNEQFF.

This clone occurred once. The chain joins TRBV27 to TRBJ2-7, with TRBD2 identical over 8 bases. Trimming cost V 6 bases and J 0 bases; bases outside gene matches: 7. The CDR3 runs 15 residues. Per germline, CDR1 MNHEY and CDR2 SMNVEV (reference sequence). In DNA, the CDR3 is TGTGCCAGCAGCTCGAGCGGGGGAAGCTCCTACGAGCAGTACTTC. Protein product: CASSSSGGSSYEQYF.